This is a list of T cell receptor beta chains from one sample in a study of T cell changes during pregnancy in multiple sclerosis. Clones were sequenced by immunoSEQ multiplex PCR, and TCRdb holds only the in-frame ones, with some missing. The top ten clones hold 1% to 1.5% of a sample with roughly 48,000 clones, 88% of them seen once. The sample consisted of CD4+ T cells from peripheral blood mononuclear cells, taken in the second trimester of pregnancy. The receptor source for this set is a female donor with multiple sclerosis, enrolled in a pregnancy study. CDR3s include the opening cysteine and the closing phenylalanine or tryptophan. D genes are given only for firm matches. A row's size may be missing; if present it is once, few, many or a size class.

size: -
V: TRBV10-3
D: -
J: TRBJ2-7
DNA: TGTGCCATCAGTGGGGGGGGGCGTTCTTCCTACGAGCAGTACTTC
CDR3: CAISGGGRSSYEQYF

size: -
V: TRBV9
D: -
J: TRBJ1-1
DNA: TGTGCCAGCAGCGAAGAACCCGAAGGCGGTTGTTTCTTT
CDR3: CASSEEPEGGCFF

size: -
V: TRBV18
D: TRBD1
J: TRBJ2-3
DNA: TGTGCCAGCACGACAGGGTCAGATACGCAGTATTTT
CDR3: CASTTGSDTQYF

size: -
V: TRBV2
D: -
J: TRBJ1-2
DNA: TGTGCCAGCAGTGAAGGGGGAGACTATGGCTACACCTTC
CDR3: CASSEGGDYGYTF

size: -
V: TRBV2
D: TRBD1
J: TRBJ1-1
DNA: TGTGCCAGCAGTGAAGACTTCAACAGGGGGACTGAAGCTTTCTTT
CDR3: CASSEDFNRGTEAFF

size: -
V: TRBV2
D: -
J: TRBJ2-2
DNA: TGTGCCAGCGTGAACTTTGTTGACACCGGGGAGCTGTTTTTT
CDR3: CASVNFVDTGELFF

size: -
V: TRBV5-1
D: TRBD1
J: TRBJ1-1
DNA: TGCGCCAGCAGCTTGGTGACAGGGGGTAACACTGAAGCTTTCTTT
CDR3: CASSLVTGGNTEAFF

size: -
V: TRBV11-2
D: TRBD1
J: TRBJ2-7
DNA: TGTGCCAGCAGCTTAGATGACAGGGGGGGCTCCTACGAGCAGTACTTC
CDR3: CASSLDDRGGSYEQYF

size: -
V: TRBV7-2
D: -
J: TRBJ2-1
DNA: TGTGCCAGCAGCTTGTTCGGCTCCTACAATGAGCAGTTCTTC
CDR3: CASSLFGSYNEQFF

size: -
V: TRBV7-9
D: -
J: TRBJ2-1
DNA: TGTGCCAGCAGCTTAGCGCTACCGGGACTCAATGAGCAGTTCTTC
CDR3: CASSLALPGLNEQFF

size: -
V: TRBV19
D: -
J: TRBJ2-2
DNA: TGTGCCAGTAGGCCGGGACAGAACACCGGGGAGCTGTTTTTT
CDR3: CASRPGQNTGELFF

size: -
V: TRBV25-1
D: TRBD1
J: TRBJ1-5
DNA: TGTGCCAGCAGTGATGGGACAGGGGTCCCGTATAGCAATCAGCCCCAGCATTTT
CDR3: CASSDGTGVPYSNQPQHF

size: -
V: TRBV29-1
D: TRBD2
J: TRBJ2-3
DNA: TGCAGCGTCGCAGGCGGGAGCGGCACAGATACGCAGTATTTT
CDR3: CSVAGGSGTDTQYF

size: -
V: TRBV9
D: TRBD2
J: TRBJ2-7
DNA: TGTGCCAGCAGCGTTTCTAGCGGGAGGATCAACGAGCAGTACTTC
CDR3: CASSVSSGRINEQYF

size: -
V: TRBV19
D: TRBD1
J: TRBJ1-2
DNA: TGTGCCAGTACCACAGGGGGCTCCGTCTATGGCTACACCTTC
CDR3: CASTTGGSVYGYTF

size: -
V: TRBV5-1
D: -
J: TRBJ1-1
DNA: TGCGCCAGCAGCTTGGAGGCCGGAGGCCTAGGTGAAGCTTTCTTT
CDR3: CASSLEAGGLGEAFF

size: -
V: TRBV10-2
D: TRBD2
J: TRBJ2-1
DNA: TGCGCCAGCACCGAGGGGGGACTAGCGGGAGGGCCGGGTAATGAGCAGTTCTTC
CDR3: CASTEGGLAGGPGNEQFF

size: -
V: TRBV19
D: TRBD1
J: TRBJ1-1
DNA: TGTGCCAGTAGTATGGATCCAGGGGGCTGGAACACTGAAGCTTTCTTT
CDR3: CASSMDPGGWNTEAFF

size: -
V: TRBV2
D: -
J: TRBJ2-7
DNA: TGTGCCAGCGAAGCGGGCGGGTCCACCTACGAGCAGTACTTC
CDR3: CASEAGGSTYEQYF

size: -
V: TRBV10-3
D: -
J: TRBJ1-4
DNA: TGTGCCACCACGACAGGCCGAAATGAAAAACTGTTTTTT
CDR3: CATTTGRNEKLFF

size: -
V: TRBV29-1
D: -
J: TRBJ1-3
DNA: TGCAGCGTTGAAGATATGCAAGGGGCAAGAAACACCATATATTTT
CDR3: CSVEDMQGARNTIYF

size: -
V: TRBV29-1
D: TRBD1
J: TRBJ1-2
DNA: TGCAGCGTGGACAGGGGATCCTATGGCTACACCTTC
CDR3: CSVDRGSYGYTF

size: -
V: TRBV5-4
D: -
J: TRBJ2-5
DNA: TGTGCCAGCAGCCCCAAGACAGGCCAAGAGACCCAGTACTTC
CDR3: CASSPKTGQETQYF

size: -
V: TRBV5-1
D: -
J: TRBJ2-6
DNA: TGCGCCAGCAGCGTGGAGGGACACCTGGCCGCCGGGGCCAACGTCCTGACTTTC
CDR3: CASSVEGHLAAGANVLTF

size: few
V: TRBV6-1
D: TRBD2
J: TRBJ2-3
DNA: TGTGCCAGCAGTGAATCGGAGCGGGAGTTCACAGATACGCAGTATTTT
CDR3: CASSESEREFTDTQYF

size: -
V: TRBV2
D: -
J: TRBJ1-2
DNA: TGTGCCAGCAAACTGAATAGCGATAACTATGGCTACACCTTC
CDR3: CASKLNSDNYGYTF

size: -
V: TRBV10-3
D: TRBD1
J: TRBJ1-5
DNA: TGTGCCATCAGTGAGTCCCGGGACAGACACAATCAGCCCCAGCATTTT
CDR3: CAISESRDRHNQPQHF

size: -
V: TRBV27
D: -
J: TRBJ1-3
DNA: TGTGCCAGCAGTAAGGAGGCTGGAAACACCATATATTTT
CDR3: CASSKEAGNTIYF

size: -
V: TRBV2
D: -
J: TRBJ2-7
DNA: TGTGCCAGCAGTGAAGCCCAAGCACTGGAGCAGTACTTC
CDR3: CASSEAQALEQYF

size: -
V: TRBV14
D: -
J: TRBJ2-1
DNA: TGTGCCAGCAGCCAAGGGCAGTCCTTCAATGAGCAGTTCTTC
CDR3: CASSQGQSFNEQFF

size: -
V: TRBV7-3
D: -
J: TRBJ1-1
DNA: TGTGCCAGCAGTTCGGGCGGGGAGAGGGGTTCGGAGGCTTTCTTT
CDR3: CASSSGGERGSEAFF

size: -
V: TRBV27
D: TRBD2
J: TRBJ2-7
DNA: TGTGCCAGCAGTCTAGTAGCGGGAGGCGGTATTCCGTACTTC
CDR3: CASSLVAGGGIPYF

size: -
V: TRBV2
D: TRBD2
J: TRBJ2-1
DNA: TGTGCCAGCAGTCTGGGACTAGCGGAATACAATGAGCAGTTCTTC
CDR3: CASSLGLAEYNEQFF

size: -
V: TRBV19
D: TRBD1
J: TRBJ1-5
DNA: TGTGCCAGTAGTATAGTGGGACAGCAAGATCAGCCCCAGCATTTT
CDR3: CASSIVGQQDQPQHF

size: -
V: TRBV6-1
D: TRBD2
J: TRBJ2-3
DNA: TGTGCCAGCAGGGAGGGGAGGGAAGATACGCAGTATTTT
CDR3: CASREGREDTQYF

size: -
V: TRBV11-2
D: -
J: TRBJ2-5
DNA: TGTGCCAGCAGCTTAGGGGGCCTTAGGGGGGAGACCCAGTACTTC
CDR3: CASSLGGLRGETQYF

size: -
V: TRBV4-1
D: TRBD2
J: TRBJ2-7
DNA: TGCGCCAGCAGCCAACCTTGGACTAGCGGAAGATACGAGCAGTACTTC
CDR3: CASSQPWTSGRYEQYF

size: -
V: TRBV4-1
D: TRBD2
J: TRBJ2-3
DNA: TGCGCCAGCAGCCAAGCTAGCGGGATCCTCACAGATACGCAGTATTTT
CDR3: CASSQASGILTDTQYF

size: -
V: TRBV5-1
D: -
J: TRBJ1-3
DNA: TGCGCCAGCAGCTTCCCGGACACACACGGAAACACCATATATTTT
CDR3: CASSFPDTHGNTIYF

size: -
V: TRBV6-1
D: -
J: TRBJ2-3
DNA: TGTGCCAGCAGTGCCGGAGGTAGCGGAGATACGCAGTATTTT
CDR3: CASSAGGSGDTQYF

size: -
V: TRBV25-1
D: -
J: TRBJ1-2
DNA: TGTGCCAGCAGTGAACAGGGGAGCTATGGCTACACCTTC
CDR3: CASSEQGSYGYTF

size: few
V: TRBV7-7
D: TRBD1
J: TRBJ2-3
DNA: TGTGCTAGCAGTCCGGGACAGCCCGGAACAGATACGCAGTATTTT
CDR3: CASSPGQPGTDTQYF

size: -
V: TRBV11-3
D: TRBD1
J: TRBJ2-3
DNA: TGTGCCAGCAGCCCGACAGGGGAAGAGACAGATACGCAGTATTTT
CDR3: CASSPTGEETDTQYF

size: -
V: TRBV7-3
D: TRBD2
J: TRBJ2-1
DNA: TGTGCCAGCAGCAGGGGAGGGGAGCAGTTCTTC
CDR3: CASSRGGEQFF

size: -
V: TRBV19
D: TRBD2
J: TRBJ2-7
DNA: TGTGCCAGTAGTATCGCCGGGACTAGCGCCAGCTACGAGCAGTACTTC
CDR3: CASSIAGTSASYEQYF

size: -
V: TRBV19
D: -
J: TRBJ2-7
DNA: TGTGCCAGTAGTATAGCGGGATTGCCGGCCGAGCAGTACTTC
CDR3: CASSIAGLPAEQYF

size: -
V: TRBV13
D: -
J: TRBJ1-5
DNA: TGTGCCAGCAGCTTGGCAGGGGATCAGCCCCAGCATTTT
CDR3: CASSLAGDQPQHF

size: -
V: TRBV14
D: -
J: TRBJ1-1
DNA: TGTGCCAGCAGCCAACGACGAGACTTGAACACTGAAGCTTTCTTT
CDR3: CASSQRRDLNTEAFF

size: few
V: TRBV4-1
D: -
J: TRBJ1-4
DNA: TGCGCCAGCAGCCAAGGCCGGCCCCAGGAAGAAAAACTGTTTTTT
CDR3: CASSQGRPQEEKLFF

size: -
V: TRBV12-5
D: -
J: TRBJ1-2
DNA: TGTGCTAGTGGTTTGGTGGTTGGCCAAAACCCTAACTATGGCTACACCTTC
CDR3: CASGLVVGQNPNYGYTF

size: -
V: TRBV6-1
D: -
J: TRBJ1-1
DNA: TGTGCCAGCAGCTCTCAAGGACAAATTGGAGCTTTCTTT
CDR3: CASSSQGQIGAFF

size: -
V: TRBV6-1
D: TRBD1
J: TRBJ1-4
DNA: TGTGCCAGCAACGCAGGGGGCTTGGCTAATGAAAAACTGTTTTTT
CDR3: CASNAGGLANEKLFF

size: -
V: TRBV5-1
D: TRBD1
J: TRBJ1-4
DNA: TGCGCCAGCAGCACTGGGACAGGGGCTGAAAAACTGTTTTTT
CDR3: CASSTGTGAEKLFF

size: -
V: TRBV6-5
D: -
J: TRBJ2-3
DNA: TGTGCCAGCAGTTCACACGGGGTTGCAGATACGCAGTATTTT
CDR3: CASSSHGVADTQYF

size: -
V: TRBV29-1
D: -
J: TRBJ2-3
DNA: TGCAGCGTTAGTCTTGCAGGGATGCAGGTAGATACGCAGTATTTT
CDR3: CSVSLAGMQVDTQYF